Listed here are 21 T cell receptor beta chains from one sample, sequenced in a study of CD8 T cells in Susac syndrome. RNA was extracted with the RNeasy kit, and a quantity of about 0.45 to 1 ug was reverse transcribed using random hexamers. MiXCR, run by TCRdb on the immunoSEQ multiplex PCR reads, gives a single entry per CDR3 protein. Of about 190,000 distinct CDR3 sequences listed, roughly 94% are singletons. Specimen: CD8+ T cells from PBMCs. The receptor set was obtained from a human donor with Susac syndrome.

This chain connects TRBV15 to TRBJ1-5; 10 bases fit TRBD1. With V trimmed by 5 bases and J by 4 bases, 8 bases remained unmatched. Germline-derived CDR1 and CDR2 are LNHNV and YYDKDF (reference sequence). This CDR3 contains 16 residues. CDR3 in DNA: TGTGCCACCAGCCCGCGGACAGGGGGTCGGAATCAGCCCCAGCATTTT. Translation: CATSPRTGGRNQPQHF.

This chain links TRBV11-2 with TRBJ2-1; 7 positions match TRBD2. Per germline, CDR1 SGHAT and CDR2 FQNNGV. The CDR3 has 17 residues. V lost 5 bases to trimming and J lost 4 bases; unmatched junction nucleotides: 14. CDR3 nucleotides: TGTGCCAGCAGCCTTCCTAGGTCCAGCGGGGCATACAATGAGCAGTTCTTC. This sequence encodes CASSLPRSSGAYNEQFF.

This chain connects TRBV6-5 to TRBJ2-7; D tentatively fits TRBD1 or TRBD2 (5 bases each). In germline, CDR1 is MNHEY, CDR2 SVGAGI. The CDR3 is 11 amino acids. Between the trimmed V and J ends, which lost 2 bases and 6 bases, there was a span of 5 bases. In nucleotides, the CDR3 is TGTGCCAGCAGTTACGGGGGCGAGCAGTACTTC. It is translated as CASSYGGEQYF.

The rearrangement joins TRBV28 to TRBJ2-5, with 8 bases fitting TRBD1. The CDR3 has 14 amino acids. CDR1 MDHEN and CDR2 SYDVKM come from the germline V gene. Losses at the gene ends were 3 bases for V and 3 bases for J; bases not matched to a gene: 3. CDR3 amino acids: CASSFLGQEETQYF. DNA of the CDR3: TGTGCCAGCAGTTTTCTGGGACAGGAAGAGACCCAGTACTTC.

V is TRBV29-1 and J is TRBJ1-2, with D hard to call. V was cut by 0 bases and J by 8 bases, with 10 bases left in between. CDR1 is SQVTM, CDR2 ANQGSEA, per germline. The CDR3 length is 12 residues. CDR3 DNA sequence: TGCAGCGTTGAAGACGGTTTAAGGGGCTACACCTTC. Its protein is CSVEDGLRGYTF.

V is TRBV27 and J is TRBJ2-5, with a possible D match to TRBD1 (5 bases). Trimming took 6 bases from V and 1 from J, leaving 9 bases between them. Germline V CDR1 and CDR2: MNHEY, SMNVEV (reference sequence). The CDR3 is made up of 13 amino acids. For the CDR3, the DNA is TGTGCCAGCAGCCAGGGTTTCCAAGAGACCCAGTACTTC. It translates to CASSQGFQETQYF.

The chain uses TRBV2 and TRBJ2-2; the D gene is possibly TRBD2 (5 bases). With 0 bases removed from V and 1 base from J, the gap between germline ends came to 12 bases. Germline CDR1 is SNHLY and CDR2 is FYNNEI. The CDR3 is 17 amino acids. This CDR3 reads CASSEALPGGNTGELFF. For the CDR3, the DNA is TGTGCCAGCAGTGAAGCGCTTCCTGGAGGGAACACCGGGGAGCTGTTTTTT.

The chain recombines TRBV30 with TRBJ2-1, with 9 nucleotides matching TRBD2. V was pared by 1 base and J by 6 bases, with 1 base of the junction left unmatched. CDR1 is GTSNPN, CDR2 SVGIG, per germline (reference sequence). This CDR3 is built from 13 residues. CDR3 residues: CAWSGAGGNEQFF. The CDR3 DNA follows: TGTGCCTGGAGTGGAGCGGGGGGCAATGAGCAGTTCTTC.

The chain couples TRBV2 to TRBJ2-7; 10 positions match TRBD1. J was trimmed by 5 bases and V by 5 bases; bases with no gene match: 9. The CDR3 sequence is 15 residues long. CDR1 and CDR2 (germline): SNHLY, FYNNEI. The DNA of the CDR3 is TGTGCCAGCAGTTCCTCAGGACAGGGGGACCACGAGCAGTACTTC. It is translated as CASSSSGQGDHEQYF.

The V call is TRBV6-5, the J call TRBJ1-4; 7 bases are shared with TRBD1. The V and J ends lost 8 bases and 3 bases, in that order; junction bases with no gene match: 9. The CDR3 is 15 amino acids. Germline CDR1 is MNHEY and CDR2 is SVGAGI. The DNA of the CDR3 is TGTGCCAGCTCGAAACAGGGGAGACCTAATGAAAAACTGTTTTTT. Its translation: CASSKQGRPNEKLFF.

The CDR3 spells CSVEGVVGYTF. The DNA for the CDR3 is TGCAGCGTTGAAGGAGTAGTTGGCTACACCTTC. The J gene is TRBJ1-2, the V gene TRBV29-1; no reliable D call. The CDR3 is made up of 11 amino acids. Germline values: CDR1 SQVTM, CDR2 ANQGSEA. V shed 1 base and J shed 7 bases, with 7 bases lying between them.

The V and J genes are TRBV14 and TRBJ2-1; D is possibly TRBD2 (6 bases). Germline V CDR1 and CDR2: SGHDN, FVKESK. This CDR3 has 16 amino acids. The V and J ends lost 3 bases and 1 base respectively, with 13 bases between them. This CDR3 reads CASSQEDGLSYNEQFF. The CDR3 DNA reads as TGTGCCAGCAGCCAGGAGGACGGACTATCCTACAATGAGCAGTTCTTC.

This clonotype has a single count. This sequence joins TRBV20-1 and TRBJ1-5; the D is unclear. This CDR3 has 14 amino acids. Germline V gene lookup returns CDR1 DFQATT and CDR2 SNEGSKA (reference sequence). V was cut by 3 bases and J by 2 bases, with 11 bases left in between. CDR3 coding DNA: TGCAGTGCTAGGCCAGGTATAGGCAATCAGCCCCAGCATTTT. Its translation is CSARPGIGNQPQHF.

V and J are TRBV11-2 and TRBJ2-1; 9 nucleotides line up with TRBD1. V shed 5 bases, J shed 6 bases, and the junction held 2 bases outside the gene matches. This CDR3 has 13 residues. Per germline, CDR1 SGHAT and CDR2 FQNNGV. CDR3 in DNA: TGTGCCAGCAGCCAGGGACAGGGCAATGAGCAGTTCTTC. It encodes CASSQGQGNEQFF.

This sequence joins TRBV2 and TRBJ2-2; 9 bases are shared with TRBD1. CDR3 length: 15 amino acids. The germline V gene has CDR1 SNHLY and CDR2 FYNNEI. The J segment lost 8 bases and the V segment lost 4 bases, leaving 8 bases of the junction unmatched. CDR3 region: CASSAHRGLEGELFF. Here the CDR3 DNA reads TGTGCCAGCAGTGCACACAGGGGGCTCGAGGGGGAGCTGTTTTTT. Based on the CDR3 plus reference TRBV2 and TRBJ2-2, the full variable domain is EPEVTQTPSHQVTQMGQEVILRCVPISNHLYFYWYRQILGQKVEFLVSFYNNEISEKSEIFDDQFSVERPDGSNFTLKIRSTKLEDSAMYFCASSAHRGLEGELFFGEGSRLTVL.

The V and J genes are TRBV30 and TRBJ1-5; tentatively, D is TRBD1 (6 bases). The germline V gene has CDR1 GTSNPN and CDR2 SVGIG (reference sequence). The germline V and J ends were trimmed by 0 bases and 6 bases, with 9 bases remaining between them. The CDR3 covers 13 residues. The CDR3 DNA is TGTGCCTGGAGTGTACAGGGTGGTCAGCCCCAGCATTTT. Translating it yields CAWSVQGGQPQHF.

This clonotype was seen once. The V and J genes are TRBV14 and TRBJ2-2; no clear D. CDR1 and CDR2 (germline): SGHDN, FVKESK. V was clipped by 3 bases and J by 1 base, with 6 bases between them. This CDR3 is built from 14 residues. In DNA, the CDR3 is TGTGCCAGCAGCCATTACAGGAACACCGGGGAGCTGTTTTTT. This sequence encodes CASSHYRNTGELFF. The complete variable domain, with remaining parts taken from reference TRBV14 and TRBJ2-2, reads EAGVTQFPSHSVIEKGQTVTLRCDPISGHDNLYWYRRVMGKEIKFLLHFVKESKQDESGMPNNRFLAERTGGTYSTLKVQPAELEDSGVYFCASSHYRNTGELFFGEGSRLTVL.

This rearrangement joins TRBV6-2 or TRBV6-3 to TRBJ2-3; 7 positions agree with TRBD2. Germline V CDR1 and CDR2: MNHEY, SVGEGT. The CDR3 loop spans 15 amino acids. V trimming: 4 bases; J trimming: 2 bases; junction bases outside the gene matches: 6. CDR3: CASSSRDYPTDTQYF. CDR3 DNA: TGTGCCAGCAGTTCCCGGGACTACCCCACAGATACGCAGTATTTT.

The genes are TRBV5-6 and TRBJ1-1; 8 bases line up with TRBD1. Germline V lookup: CDR1 SGHDT, CDR2 YYEEEE. The CDR3 totals 15 residues. V trimming: 0 bases; J trimming: 3 bases; junction bases outside the gene matches: 4. This CDR3 reads CASSLGIQGDTEAFF. The CDR3 region has the DNA TGTGCCAGCAGCTTGGGAATACAGGGGGACACTGAAGCTTTCTTT. Combining the CDR3 with reference TRBV5-6 and TRBJ1-1 gives the whole variable domain DAGVTQSPTHLIKTRGQQVTLRCSPKSGHDTVSWYQQALGQGPQFIFQYYEEEERQRGNFPDRFSGHQFPNYSSELNVNALLLGDSALYLCASSLGIQGDTEAFFGQGTRLTVV.

The rearrangement joins TRBV20-1 to TRBJ2-3; D is ambiguous. The CDR3 extends over 14 amino acids. Trimming left V 1 base short and J 0 bases short, with 8 bases between. Germline V lookup: CDR1 DFQATT, CDR2 SNEGSKA (reference sequence). The CDR3 protein is CSARVEISTDTQYF. The CDR3 nucleotides read TGCAGTGCTAGAGTTGAGATCAGCACAGATACGCAGTATTTT.

The CDR3 here is CASSPPAGGSYNEQFF. For the CDR3, the DNA is TGCGCCAGCAGCCCCCCGGCAGGGGGCTCCTACAATGAGCAGTTCTTC. This chain joins TRBV5-1 and TRBJ2-1; TRBD1 matches at 7 bases. J lost 0 bases, V lost 4 bases, and 7 bases had no gene match. The CDR3 totals 16 residues. Germline-derived CDR1 and CDR2 are SGHRS and YFSETQ. The variable domain in full, completed from reference TRBV5-1 and TRBJ2-1, reads KAGVTQTPRYLIKTRGQQVTLSCSPISGHRSVSWYQQTPGQGLQFLFEYFSETQRNKGNFPGRFSGRQFSNSRSEMNVSTLELGDSALYLCASSPPAGGSYNEQFFGPGTRLTVL.